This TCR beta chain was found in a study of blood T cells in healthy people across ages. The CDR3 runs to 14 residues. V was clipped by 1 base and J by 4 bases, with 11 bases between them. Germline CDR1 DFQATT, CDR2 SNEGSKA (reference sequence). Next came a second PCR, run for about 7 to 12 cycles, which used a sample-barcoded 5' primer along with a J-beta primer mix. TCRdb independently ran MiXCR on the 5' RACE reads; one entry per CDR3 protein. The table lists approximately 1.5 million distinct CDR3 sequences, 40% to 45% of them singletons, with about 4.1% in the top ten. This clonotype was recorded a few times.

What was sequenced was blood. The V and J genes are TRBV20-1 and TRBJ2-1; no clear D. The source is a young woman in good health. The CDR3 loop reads CSARVGIVYNEQFF. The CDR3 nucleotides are TGCAGTGCTAGAGTGGGAATCGTATACAATGAGCAGTTCTTC.